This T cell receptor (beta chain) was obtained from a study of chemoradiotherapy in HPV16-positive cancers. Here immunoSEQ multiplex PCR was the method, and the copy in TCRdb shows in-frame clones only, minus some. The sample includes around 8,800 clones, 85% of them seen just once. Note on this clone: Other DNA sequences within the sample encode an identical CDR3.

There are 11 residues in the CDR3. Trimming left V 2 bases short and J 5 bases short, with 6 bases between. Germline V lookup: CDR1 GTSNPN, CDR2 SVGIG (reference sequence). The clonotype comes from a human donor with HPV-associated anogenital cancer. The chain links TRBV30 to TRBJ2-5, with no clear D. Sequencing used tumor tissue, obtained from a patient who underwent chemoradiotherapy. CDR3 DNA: TGTGCCTGGAGTCCACGGGAGACCCAGTACTTC. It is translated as CAWSPRETQYF. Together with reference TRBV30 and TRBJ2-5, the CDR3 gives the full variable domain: SQTIHQWPATLVQPVGSPLSLECTVEGTSNPNLYWYRQAAGRGLQLLFYSVGIGQISSEVPQNLSASRPQDRQFILSSKKLLLSDSGFYLCAWSPRETQYFGPGTRLLVL.